The clone carrying this T cell receptor beta chain was seen a handful of times. The source of the sample is a study of blood T cell repertoires in COVID-19. The wider study: Researchers got acute and convalescent COVID-19 samples from the United States, Italy and Spain. T cells, B-cell-depleted T cells, or PBMCs supplied cDNA or gDNA.

Trimming removed 2 bases from V and 6 bases from J, with 11 bases in between. This CDR3 has 13 amino acids. Per germline, CDR1 GTSNPN and CDR2 SVGIG (reference sequence). How the authors handled the data: The authors estimated nucleated cell counts from reference gene primer amplification. The assay was immunoSEQ multiplex PCR, and TCRdb's table has in-frame clones only and misses some. Clone size and the V and J calls come from that table; the DNA yielded D and trimming. The sample has about 160,000 clones, 85% to 95% seen once. The chain employs TRBV30 and TRBJ1-5; D may be TRBD1 (5 bases). The sequencing input was peripheral blood. The sequence came from a woman in her fifties or sixties with acute or convalescent COVID-19. CDR3 in amino acids: CAWSTRGTQPQHF. DNA of the CDR3: TGTGCCTGGAGTACCCGGGGGACTCAGCCCCAGCATTTT.